Listed here are 28 T cell receptor beta chains from one sample, sequenced in a study of blood T cell repertoires in COVID-19. Sequencing used immunoSEQ multiplex PCR; TCRdb keeps in-frame clones, though not all of them. The data show 130,000 to 150,000 clones, with 88% seen just once and around 1.7% held by the top ten. Sequences were obtained from peripheral blood. These receptors all stem from a woman in her 50s with acute or convalescent COVID-19.

The chain employs TRBV7-9 and TRBJ2-3; TRBD1 matches 8 bases. Trimming cost V 0 bases and J 7 bases; bases outside gene matches: 6. The CDR3 consists of 15 residues. Germline values: CDR1 SEHNR, CDR2 FQNEAQ (reference sequence). CDR3 DNA sequence: TGTGCCAGCAGCTTAGCCCGGACAGGGAGGAATACGCAGTATTTT. This encodes CASSLARTGRNTQYF. Full variable domain (outside the CDR3, taken from reference TRBV7-9 and TRBJ2-3): DTGVSQNPRHKITKRGQNVTFRCDPISEHNRLYWYRQTLGQGPEFLTYFQNEAQLEKSRLLSDRFSAERPKGSFSTLEIQRTEQGDSAMYLCASSLARTGRNTQYFGPGTRLTVL.

The sample holds a few counts of this clone. This chain connects TRBV19 to TRBJ1-1; D is perhaps TRBD1 (6 bases). Germline assignment: CDR1 LNHDA and CDR2 SQIVND (reference sequence). This CDR3 spans 14 amino acids. Between the trimmed V and J ends, which lost 5 bases and 2 bases, there was a span of 12 bases. The CDR3 DNA reads TGTGCCAGTAGTGCGGGGGGGGCCAACACTGAAGCTTTCTTT. Translated: CASSAGGANTEAFF.

Here the CDR3 reads CASSPGGGSHQPQHF. DNA of the CDR3: TGTGCCAGCAGCCCCGGCGGGGGCAGTCATCAGCCCCAGCATTTT. This sequence joins TRBV6-5 and TRBJ1-5; the D gene is possibly TRBD1 (6 bases). The V end lost 6 bases, the J end lost 5 bases, and 17 bases lay between the germline ends. The germline CDR1 and CDR2 sequences are MNHEY and SVGAGI. The CDR3 has 15 residues.

V is TRBV7-2 and J is TRBJ1-6; D is unresolved. The CDR3 spans 16 residues. Germline CDR1 is SGHTA and CDR2 is FQGNSA. The V end lost 0 bases, the J end lost 7 bases, and 13 bases lay between the germline ends. The CDR3, as DNA: TGTGCCAGCAGCTTAGCTCTCCGGGGAGAAAATTCACCCCTCCACTTT. Its protein product is CASSLALRGENSPLHF.

J is TRBJ1-5 and V is TRBV5-1; a possible D gene is TRBD1 (6 bases). The CDR3 length is 15 residues. Germline CDR1 and CDR2: SGHRS and YFSETQ. The germline V and J ends were trimmed by 5 bases and 0 bases, with 12 bases remaining between them. CDR3 bases: TGCGCCAGCAGAGTGGACAGTAATAGCAATCAGCCCCAGCATTTT. It encodes CASRVDSNSNQPQHF.

The gene calls are TRBV5-5 and TRBJ2-7, with D possibly matching TRBD2 (5 bases). The germline V and J ends were trimmed by 4 bases and 3 bases, with 11 bases remaining between them. The germline gives CDR1 SGHKS, CDR2 YYEKEE (reference sequence). The CDR3 has 13 amino acids. The CDR3: CASSPILVYEQYF. In DNA form, the CDR3 reads TGTGCCAGCAGCCCCATACTAGTCTACGAGCAGTACTTC.

The gene calls are TRBV2 and TRBJ1-5; 7 positions match TRBD1. J was trimmed by 3 bases and V by 1 base; bases with no gene match: 3. Looked up from germline, CDR1 is SNHLY and CDR2 is FYNNEI. The CDR3 is made up of 15 amino acids. CDR3 DNA sequence: TGTGCCAGCAGTGAAGGACAGGGTTACAATCAGCCCCAGCATTTT. Translating it yields CASSEGQGYNQPQHF.

This chain connects TRBV19 to TRBJ2-3; D might be TRBD2 (6 bases). Germline lookup yields CDR1 LNHDA and CDR2 SQIVND (reference sequence). This CDR3 has 12 amino acids. Trimming pared 5 bases from V and 4 bases from J, leaving 7 bases between. CDR3 sequence (DNA): TGTGCCAGTAGTGGGACTTCAGATACGCAGTATTTT. This gives the protein CASSGTSDTQYF.

The J gene is TRBJ1-2, the V gene TRBV5-4; 8 bases map to TRBD1. Germline CDR1 is SGHNT and CDR2 is YYREEE (reference sequence). The V and J ends lost 4 bases and 6 bases, in that order; junction bases with no gene match: 5. The CDR3 runs to 13 residues. The CDR3 DNA follows: TGTGCCAGCAGCGACACAGGGGGTGATGGCTACACCTTC. This gives the protein CASSDTGGDGYTF.

The V gene is TRBV28, the J gene TRBJ1-6, with D perhaps matching TRBD1 (5 bases). The CDR3 consists of 18 residues. Trimming removed 4 bases from V and 0 bases from J, with 16 bases in between. Germline CDR1 reads MDHEN; CDR2 reads SYDVKM. The CDR3, as DNA: TGTGCCAGCAGTTCTGGGGGGACGGGAAACTCCTATAATTCACCCCTCCACTTT. Translating it yields CASSSGGTGNSYNSPLHF.

This clone was counted a single time. The chain uses TRBV20-1 and TRBJ2-7, with D perhaps matching TRBD1 (7 bases). V gave up 3 bases and J gave up 2 bases, with 14 bases separating them. Germline CDR1 is DFQATT and CDR2 is SNEGSKA (reference sequence). CDR3 size: 14 residues. The CDR3 is CSASVQGGPYEQYF. In DNA form, the CDR3 reads TGCAGTGCTAGTGTGCAGGGGGGCCCCTACGAGCAGTACTTC.

CDR3 in amino acids: CASSPIHDRGYGYTF. The CDR3 DNA reads as TGTGCCAGCAGTCCCATACATGACAGGGGCTATGGCTACACCTTC. The V call is TRBV28, the J call TRBJ1-2; 8 bases match TRBD1. J lost 4 bases, V lost 5 bases, and 9 bases had no gene match. Germline CDR1 MDHEN, CDR2 SYDVKM. This CDR3 is 15 amino acids long.

This clone has only a few counts. The chain links TRBV4-2 to TRBJ1-6, with a possible D match to TRBD1 (6 bases). The CDR3 spans 16 residues. Germline V gene lookup returns CDR1 LGHNA and CDR2 YNFKEQ. Trimming pared 1 base from V and 7 bases from J, leaving 14 bases between. The CDR3 sequence is CASSQAQGTPNSPLHF. CDR3 nucleotide sequence: TGTGCCAGCAGCCAAGCACAGGGAACCCCGAATTCACCCCTCCACTTT.

The chain joins TRBV3-1 (or the pseudogene TRBV3-2) to TRBJ2-3; 13 bases fit TRBD2. The J segment lost 5 bases and the V segment lost 0 bases, leaving 8 bases of the junction unmatched. In germline, CDR1 is LGHDT, CDR2 YNNKEL (reference sequence). This CDR3 has 18 residues. CDR3: CASSQERTSGGVLDTQYF. CDR3 DNA: TGTGCCAGCAGCCAAGAGAGGACTAGCGGGGGAGTCTTAGATACGCAGTATTTT.

The chain combines TRBV7-3 with TRBJ2-2; tentatively, D is TRBD2 (6 bases). Per germline, CDR1 SGHTA and CDR2 FQGTGA. This CDR3 contains 16 residues. Trimming took off 4 bases at V and 6 bases at J, with 18 bases between the two ends. CDR3 loop: CASSSYWGQRAGELFF. The CDR3 DNA is TGTGCCAGCAGCTCCTACTGGGGTCAGCGGGCCGGGGAGCTGTTTTTT.

This clone was observed once. The chain couples TRBV5-1 to TRBJ2-3; 9 bases align to TRBD2. Per germline, CDR1 SGHRS and CDR2 YFSETQ. CDR3 length: 15 amino acids. The J segment lost 8 bases and the V segment lost 3 bases, leaving 10 bases of the junction unmatched. DNA of the CDR3: TGCGCCAGCAGCTGGGGGAGTCCTAGCGGGGTTACGCAGTATTTT. It translates to CASSWGSPSGVTQYF.

The chain uses TRBV27 and TRBJ2-1; 7 positions agree with TRBD2. CDR3 length: 14 residues. The V gene's germline CDR1 is MNHEY and CDR2 SMNVEV (reference sequence). V dropped 6 bases and J dropped 10; count of bases not matched to a gene: 12. The CDR3 nucleotides read TGTGCCAGCAGAGGGCAAGCGGGGACCGGGGAGCAGTTCTTC. As protein: CASRGQAGTGEQFF.

The chain couples TRBV5-1 to TRBJ2-7; 9 bases line up with TRBD1. CDR3 size: 17 residues. Germline CDR1 is SGHRS and CDR2 is YFSETQ. With 4 bases clipped from V and 0 bases from J, the junction kept 11 bases outside the gene matches. CDR3 nucleotide sequence: TGCGCCAGCAGCAAACAGGGACAGGGAACGAACTCCTACGAGCAGTACTTC. Translation gives CASSKQGQGTNSYEQYF.

J is TRBJ2-3 and V is TRBV27, with 11 nucleotides matching TRBD2. The CDR3 sequence is 15 residues long. The germline V gene encodes CDR1 MNHEY and CDR2 SMNVEV (reference sequence). The ends lost 8 bases at V and 4 bases at J; junction bases unmatched: 8. This chain's CDR3 is CASLATLAGADTQYF. CDR3 nucleotides: TGTGCCAGCCTAGCAACACTAGCGGGAGCAGATACGCAGTATTTT.

This rearrangement joins TRBV18 to TRBJ1-6; TRBD1 matches at 10 bases. V shed 4 bases and J 9 bases; nucleotides not matched to a gene: 6. The CDR3 runs to 15 residues. CDR1 is KGHSH, CDR2 LQKENI, per germline. CDR3 coding DNA: TGTGCCAGCTCACAGGACGGGACAGGGGTTTCACCCCTCCACTTT. Encoded protein: CASSQDGTGVSPLHF.

This clone was counted between two and nine times. The rearrangement uses TRBV2 and TRBJ1-4; maybe TRBD1 (6 bases). The CDR3 loop spans 12 amino acids. V lost 4 bases, J lost 13 bases, and 13 bases lay in between. Looked up from germline, CDR1 is SNHLY and CDR2 is FYNNEI. The CDR3 protein is CASSGNRDILFF. The CDR3 DNA reads as TGTGCCAGCAGTGGGAACAGGGATATACTGTTTTTT.

The count of this clone is one. This chain links TRBV11-2 with TRBJ1-2; 9 bases fit TRBD1. Germline CDR1 reads SGHAT; CDR2 reads FQNNGV. V was pared by 4 bases and J by 1 base, with 7 bases of the junction left unmatched. This CDR3 has 16 amino acids. DNA for the CDR3: TGTGCCAGCAGCTCCGGGACAGGGAACTTTAACTATGGCTACACCTTC. Residues: CASSSGTGNFNYGYTF.

The rearrangement joins TRBV5-1 to TRBJ1-5; D gene uncertain. The V gene's germline CDR1 is SGHRS and CDR2 YFSETQ. The CDR3 has 13 residues. Between the trimmed V and J ends, which lost 5 bases and 7 bases, there was a span of 13 bases. Written as DNA, the CDR3 is TGCGCCAGCAGTGAGAACAGCTGGCAGCCCCAGCATTTT. Its translation is CASSENSWQPQHF.

The chain uses TRBV27 and TRBJ2-1; tentative D call: TRBD2 (5 bases). The CDR3 is 13 residues long. CDR1 MNHEY and CDR2 SMNVEV come from the germline V gene (reference sequence). V was trimmed by 5 bases and J by 9 bases, leaving 14 bases between them. Here the CDR3 DNA reads TGTGCCAGCAGTCTACACTCGGAGGTTGAGCAGTTCTTC. Translation gives CASSLHSEVEQFF.

The V and J genes are TRBV7-2 and TRBJ2-7; no definite D call. CDR3 length equals 15 residues. Germline V CDR1 and CDR2: SGHTA, FQGNSA. Trimming shortened V by 1 base and J by 0 bases, and 10 bases separated the two germline ends. The CDR3 nucleotides read TGTGCCAGCAGCTTAGGGCCTTACAGCTCCTACGAGCAGTACTTC. It is translated as CASSLGPYSSYEQYF.

The chain couples TRBV18 to TRBJ2-2, with D unresolved. The CDR3 is made up of 15 amino acids. V gave up 1 base and J gave up 2 bases, with 8 bases separating them. The V gene's germline CDR1 is KGHSH and CDR2 LQKENI. The CDR3 nucleotides are TGTGCCAGCTCACCACAAAACACCAACACCGGGGAGCTGTTTTTT. This gives the protein CASSPQNTNTGELFF. Full variable domain (remainder filled in from reference TRBV18 and TRBJ2-2): NAGVMQNPRHLVRRRGQEARLRCSPMKGHSHVYWYRQLPEEGLKFMVYLQKENIIDESGMPKERFSAEFPKEGPSILRIQQVVRGDSAAYFCASSPQNTNTGELFFGEGSRLTVL.

The genes are TRBV11-3 and TRBJ2-5; 8 nucleotides align to TRBD2. The CDR3 length is 14 residues. The junction had 1 base not matched to a gene; V was cut back by 1 base and J by 3 bases. The germline V gene encodes CDR1 SGHNT and CDR2 YENEEA. The CDR3 loop is CASSLGAGEETQYF. CDR3 sequence (DNA): TGTGCCAGCAGCTTAGGAGCGGGGGAAGAGACCCAGTACTTC.

The V gene is TRBV28, the J gene TRBJ1-5; TRBD1 might be the D (5 bases). The V end was cut by 6 bases, the J end by 3 bases, with 15 bases between. Per germline, CDR1 MDHEN and CDR2 SYDVKM. This CDR3 has 15 residues. The CDR3 reads CASSPGQGYNQPQHF. The CDR3 coding sequence is TGTGCCAGCAGCCCCGGGCAGGGCTACAATCAGCCCCAGCATTTT.